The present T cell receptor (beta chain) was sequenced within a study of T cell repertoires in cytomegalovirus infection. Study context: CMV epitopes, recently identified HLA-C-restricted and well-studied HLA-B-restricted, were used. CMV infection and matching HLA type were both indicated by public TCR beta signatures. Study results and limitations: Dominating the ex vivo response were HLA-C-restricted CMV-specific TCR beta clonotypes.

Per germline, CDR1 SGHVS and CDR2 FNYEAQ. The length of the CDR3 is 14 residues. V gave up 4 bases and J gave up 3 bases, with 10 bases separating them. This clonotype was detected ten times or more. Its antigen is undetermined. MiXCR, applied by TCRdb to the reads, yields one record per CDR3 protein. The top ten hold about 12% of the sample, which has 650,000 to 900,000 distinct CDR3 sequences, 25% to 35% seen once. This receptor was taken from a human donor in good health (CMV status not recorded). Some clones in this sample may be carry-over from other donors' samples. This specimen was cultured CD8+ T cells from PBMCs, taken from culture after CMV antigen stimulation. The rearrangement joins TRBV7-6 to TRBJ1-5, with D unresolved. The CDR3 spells CASSSRHPNQPQHF. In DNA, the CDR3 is TGTGCCAGCAGCTCTCGACACCCCAATCAGCCCCAGCATTTT.